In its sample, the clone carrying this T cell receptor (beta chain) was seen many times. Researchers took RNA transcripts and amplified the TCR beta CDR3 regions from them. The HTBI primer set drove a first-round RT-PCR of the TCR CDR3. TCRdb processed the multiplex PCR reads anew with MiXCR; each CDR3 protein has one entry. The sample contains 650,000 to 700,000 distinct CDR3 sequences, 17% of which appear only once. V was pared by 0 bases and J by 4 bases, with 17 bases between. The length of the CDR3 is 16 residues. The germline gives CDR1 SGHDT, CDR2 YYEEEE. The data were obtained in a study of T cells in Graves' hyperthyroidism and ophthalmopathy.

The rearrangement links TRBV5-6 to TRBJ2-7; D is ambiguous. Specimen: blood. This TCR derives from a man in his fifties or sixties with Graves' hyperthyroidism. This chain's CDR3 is CASSLAGSRARYEQYF. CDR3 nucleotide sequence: TGTGCCAGCAGCTTGGCCGGATCAAGGGCGAGGTACGAGCAGTACTTC.